One and the same sample provided the 20 T cell receptor beta chains below, sequenced in a study of cytomegalovirus exposure and HLA in healthy donors. The PCR ran on 60 Vbeta and 13 Jbeta primers. TCRdb's copy holds only in-frame clones and misses some; the assay was immunoSEQ multiplex PCR. This sample carries roughly 180,000 clones, 84% of them seen once, and the ten largest clones take around 0.24%. Specimen: PBMCs. The origin of the receptors is a boy younger than 18 in good health and CMV-seronegative.

The rearrangement links TRBV4-3 to TRBJ2-7; D is possibly TRBD1 (5 bases). V was clipped by 2 bases and J by 1 base, with 15 bases between them. The CDR3 contains 16 residues. The germline gives CDR1 LGHNA, CDR2 YSLEER. The CDR3 nucleotides read TGCGCCAGCAGCCAAAAGACAGCCCAATTTTCCTACGAGCAGTACTTC. Translating gives CASSQKTAQFSYEQYF.

The chain is built from TRBV28 and TRBJ2-1; 9 bases map to TRBD2. This CDR3 spans 16 amino acids. The trim removed 4 bases at V and 4 bases at J, leaving 8 bases unmatched. In germline, CDR1 is MDHEN, CDR2 SYDVKM. CDR3 coding DNA: TGTGCCAGCAGTTACCTTAGCGGGAGTAAATACAATGAGCAGTTCTTC. Protein product: CASSYLSGSKYNEQFF.

This chain joins TRBV9 and TRBJ2-7; D not resolved. V lost 0 bases to trimming and J lost 0 bases, with 7 bases between them. CDR3 length equals 14 residues. From germline, CDR1 is SGDLS and CDR2 YYNGEE. The CDR3 bases are TGTGCCAGCAGCGTAGCGGTAAGCTCCTACGAGCAGTACTTC. Translation gives CASSVAVSSYEQYF.

The chain has TRBV2 and TRBJ1-1; D is undetermined. Germline lookup yields CDR1 SNHLY and CDR2 FYNNEI. The ends were cut back, 6 bases at V and 0 bases at J, with 11 bases in the middle. The CDR3 runs 14 residues. The CDR3 DNA is TGTGCCAGCAGAAAACGGGGTATGAACACTGAAGCTTTCTTT. It codes for CASRKRGMNTEAFF.

The V gene is TRBV27, the J gene TRBJ2-3; D remains unclear. V was trimmed by 7 bases and J by 1 base, leaving 15 bases between them. This CDR3 comprises 15 residues. Germline V lookup: CDR1 MNHEY, CDR2 SMNVEV (reference sequence). Here the CDR3 reads CASTAARYGTDTQYF. In DNA form, the CDR3 reads TGTGCCAGCACCGCAGCGCGGTACGGCACAGATACGCAGTATTTT.

This rearrangement joins TRBV4-1 to TRBJ2-3; D possibly corresponds to TRBD1 (6 bases). Between the trimmed V and J ends, which lost 0 bases and 0 bases, there was a span of 7 bases. From germline, CDR1 is MGHRA and CDR2 YSYEKL. The CDR3 loop spans 15 amino acids. The DNA for the CDR3 is TGCGCCAGCAGCCAAGAGGACAGAAGCACAGATACGCAGTATTTT. Amino acids: CASSQEDRSTDTQYF.

The V call is TRBV9, the J call TRBJ2-2; tentative D call: TRBD2 (6 bases). CDR1 SGDLS and CDR2 YYNGEE come from the germline V gene. This CDR3 is built from 16 residues. V was cut by 4 bases and J by 2 bases, with 15 bases left in between. The CDR3 protein is CASSPPGLTNTGELFF. CDR3 DNA: TGTGCCAGCAGCCCACCGGGACTTACAAACACCGGGGAGCTGTTTTTT.

This chain connects TRBV5-1 to TRBJ2-2; 7 nucleotides match TRBD1. CDR1 and CDR2 (germline): SGHRS, YFSETQ. The CDR3 covers 16 residues. V lost 3 bases and J lost 0; bases outside the gene matches: 5. The CDR3 DNA reads TGCGCCAGCAGCTCGGGACAGATTTCGAACACCGGGGAGCTGTTTTTT. Its translation: CASSSGQISNTGELFF.

V gene TRBV30 combines with J gene TRBJ1-6, with a possible D match to TRBD1 (5 bases). The V and J ends lost 1 base and 6 bases respectively, with 7 bases between them. Germline lookup yields CDR1 GTSNPN and CDR2 SVGIG (reference sequence). The CDR3 sequence is 13 residues long. The chain's CDR3 is CAWSEGANSPLHF. CDR3 sequence (DNA): TGTGCCTGGAGTGAAGGGGCTAATTCACCCCTCCACTTT.

This chain uses TRBV15 with TRBJ2-5; maybe TRBD1 (5 bases). The CDR3 runs to 16 residues. The germline gives CDR1 LNHNV, CDR2 YYDKDF (reference sequence). V was cut by 0 bases and J by 2 bases, with 13 bases left in between. The CDR3: CATSRDYPRTQETQYF. CDR3 DNA: TGTGCCACCAGCAGAGATTATCCACGGACACAAGAGACCCAGTACTTC.

The J gene is TRBJ2-7, the V gene TRBV5-6; 9 nucleotides align to TRBD1. Trimming at V came to 2 bases and at J to 4 bases, leaving 7 bases not matched to a gene. CDR1 SGHDT and CDR2 YYEEEE come from the germline V gene. The CDR3 consists of 15 residues. The CDR3 loop is CASSFFGQGFYEQYF. CDR3 nucleotide sequence: TGTGCCAGCAGCTTTTTCGGACAGGGGTTTTACGAGCAGTACTTC.

The chain links TRBV18 to TRBJ1-1; 8 bases agree with TRBD1. The germline gives CDR1 KGHSH, CDR2 LQKENI. The CDR3 has 14 amino acids. V lost 4 bases, J lost 4 bases, and 5 bases stayed unmatched. The CDR3 sequence is CASSRWTGFTEAFF. The CDR3 nucleotides are TGTGCCAGCTCACGCTGGACAGGGTTCACTGAAGCTTTCTTT. The full variable domain, its missing parts supplied by reference TRBV18 and TRBJ1-1, is NAGVMQNPRHLVRRRGQEARLRCSPMKGHSHVYWYRQLPEEGLKFMVYLQKENIIDESGMPKERFSAEFPKEGPSILRIQQVVRGDSAAYFCASSRWTGFTEAFFGQGTRLTVV.

J is TRBJ1-3 and V is TRBV2, with D maybe TRBD1 (5 bases). The length of the CDR3 is 15 residues. CDR1 and CDR2 (germline): SNHLY, FYNNEI. V was pared by 0 bases and J by 3 bases, with 9 bases between. For the CDR3, the DNA is TGTGCCAGCAGTGAAGCTACACAGGTTGGAAACACCATATATTTT. Translating gives CASSEATQVGNTIYF. Looking up the rest from reference TRBV2 and TRBJ1-3 gives the full variable domain: EPEVTQTPSHQVTQMGQEVILRCVPISNHLYFYWYRQILGQKVEFLVSFYNNEISEKSEIFDDQFSVERPDGSNFTLKIRSTKLEDSAMYFCASSEATQVGNTIYFGEGSWLTVV.

The chain employs TRBV28 and TRBJ2-1, with D possibly TRBD1 on 5 matching bases. The CDR3 is 15 amino acids. Germline V CDR1 and CDR2: MDHEN, SYDVKM. Trimming took 8 bases from V and 7 from J, leaving 21 bases between them. The CDR3 sequence: CASHRFAGIGNEQFF. The CDR3 DNA sequence: TGTGCCAGCCATCGGTTCGCAGGGATTGGGAATGAGCAGTTCTTC.

This rearrangement joins TRBV5-1 to TRBJ2-1; 9 bases match TRBD2. Germline CDR1 is SGHRS and CDR2 is YFSETQ. This CDR3 contains 15 residues. V was pared by 0 bases and J by 3 bases, with 1 base of the junction left unmatched. The DNA of the CDR3 is TGCGCCAGCAGCTTGGTAGCGGGAGACTACAATGAGCAGTTCTTC. Residues: CASSLVAGDYNEQFF.

This rearrangement joins TRBV5-4 to TRBJ1-3, with a possible D match to TRBD1 (5 bases). The germline gives CDR1 SGHNT, CDR2 YYREEE (reference sequence). The V gene lost 3 bases and the J gene lost 0 bases, with 13 bases spanning the gap. The CDR3 length is 16 residues. CDR3 sequence reads: CASSSGGARSGNTIYF. CDR3 DNA sequence: TGTGCCAGCAGCTCGGGAGGGGCCCGCTCTGGAAACACCATATATTTT.

This sequence joins TRBV12-5 and TRBJ1-6; D is unresolved. CDR3 length: 12 amino acids. Germline CDR1 and CDR2: LGHNT and FRNRAP. Trimming stripped 0 bases from V and 10 bases from J, with 4 bases between. This CDR3 reads CASGLVQSPLHF. DNA for the CDR3: TGTGCTAGTGGTTTGGTACAGTCACCCCTCCACTTT.

The rearrangement links TRBV5-1 to TRBJ2-2, with D possibly TRBD2 on 6 matching bases. Germline CDR1 and CDR2: SGHRS and YFSETQ. With 4 bases removed from V and 5 bases from J, the gap between germline ends came to 21 bases. The CDR3 sequence is 17 residues long. The CDR3 sequence: CASSRDISGAGTGELFF. As DNA, the CDR3 is TGCGCCAGCAGCCGCGATATCTCGGGAGCCGGGACCGGGGAGCTGTTTTTT.

This chain links TRBV7-9 with TRBJ2-7; unclear D gene. The CDR3 is 12 residues long. Germline-derived CDR1 and CDR2 are SEHNR and FQNEAQ (reference sequence). V was clipped by 6 bases and J by 6 bases, with 12 bases between them. CDR3 region: CASRGLWSEQYF. Written as DNA, the CDR3 is TGTGCCAGCAGGGGTTTATGGAGCGAGCAGTACTTC.

V is TRBV7-2 and J is TRBJ1-2; TRBD1 aligns across 8 bases. The ends lost 5 bases at V and 3 bases at J; junction bases unmatched: 8. This CDR3 contains 15 residues. Per the germline V gene, CDR1 is SGHTA and CDR2 is FQGNSA. The CDR3 spells CASSPRTGTHYGYTF. The CDR3 nucleotides read TGTGCCAGCAGCCCCCGGACAGGGACACACTATGGCTACACCTTC. Supplemented by reference TRBV7-2 and TRBJ1-2, the full variable domain reads GAGVSQSPSNKVTEKGKDVELRCDPISGHTALYWYRQSLGQGLEFLIYFQGNSAPDKSGLPSDRFSAERTGGSVSTLTIQRTQQEDSAVYLCASSPRTGTHYGYTFGSGTRLTVV.